The next 31 T cell receptor beta chains were all read from a single sample in a study of T cell responses to AZD1222 COVID-19 vaccine. The repertoire was sequenced with immunoSEQ multiplex PCR; TCRdb's copy has only in-frame clones and lacks some. The data hold about 150,000 clones, with about 92% observed a single time. Here the sequenced sample was peripheral blood, taken 28 days after the second AZD1222 dose. These receptors all come from an adult who received the AZD1222 COVID-19 vaccine.

V gene TRBV19 combines with J gene TRBJ1-2; weak D call: TRBD1 (5 bases). With 7 bases removed from V and 8 bases from J, the gap between germline ends came to 14 bases. Per germline, CDR1 LNHDA and CDR2 SQIVND (reference sequence). The length of the CDR3 is 12 residues. Written as DNA, the CDR3 is TGTGCCAGTACCCCAGGGAATTTGGGCTACACCTTC. Protein product: CASTPGNLGYTF.

This chain connects TRBV7-2 to TRBJ2-1, with D possibly TRBD2 on 6 matching bases. The CDR3 is 15 residues long. Trimming cost V 7 bases and J 0 bases, with 13 bases left between them. From germline, CDR1 is SGHTA and CDR2 FQGNSA. The CDR3 nucleotides read TGTGCCAGCACCCGATGGGGGGACTCCTACAATGAGCAGTTCTTC. This gives the protein CASTRWGDSYNEQFF.

The chain uses TRBV27 and TRBJ2-1; D is ambiguous. CDR3 length: 14 residues. Trimming stripped 0 bases from V and 5 bases from J, with 8 bases between. Germline assignment: CDR1 MNHEY and CDR2 SMNVEV (reference sequence). In nucleotides, the CDR3 is TGTGCCAGCAGTTTATCTTTACAGAACAATGAGCAGTTCTTC. As protein: CASSLSLQNNEQFF.

This chain uses TRBV7-8 with TRBJ1-1; 7 bases are a match to TRBD1. The CDR3 loop spans 14 amino acids. Trimming at V came to 5 bases and at J to 5 bases, leaving 8 bases not matched to a gene. In germline, CDR1 is SGHVS, CDR2 FQNEAQ. In DNA, the CDR3 is TGTGCCAGCAGCCGAGAGGGGGCGAGGACTGAAGCTTTCTTT. Translating gives CASSREGARTEAFF.

The chain uses TRBV28 and TRBJ2-7, with 7 bases aligning to TRBD2. The germline gives CDR1 MDHEN, CDR2 SYDVKM. J gave up 5 bases and V 5 bases, and 12 bases lay outside the gene matches. The CDR3 is 15 amino acids. CDR3: CASSDLSGGRDEQYF. As DNA, the CDR3 is TGTGCCAGCAGTGACTTATCGGGAGGCAGGGACGAGCAGTACTTC.

This rearrangement joins TRBV6-2 or TRBV6-3 to TRBJ2-6; TRBD2 is a possible D gene (5 bases). V dropped 5 bases and J dropped 0 bases, with 17 bases sitting between them. Germline loops: CDR1 MNHEY, CDR2 SVGEGT. CDR3 length: 18 residues. The CDR3 is CASSADYPPVSGANVLTF. CDR3 nucleotide sequence: TGTGCCAGCAGTGCCGACTACCCCCCTGTCTCTGGGGCCAACGTCCTGACTTTC.

CDR3 amino acids: CASSPMTTGQGYEQYF. CDR3 nucleotides: TGTGCCAGCAGCCCCATGACCACGGGACAGGGCTACGAGCAGTACTTC. The V call is TRBV7-9, the J call TRBJ2-7, with TRBD1 matching 9 bases. J was trimmed by 3 bases and V by 5 bases; bases with no gene match: 11. Germline CDR1 is SEHNR and CDR2 is FQNEAQ (reference sequence). The CDR3 sequence is 16 residues long.

This sequence joins TRBV9 and TRBJ2-3; tentatively, D is TRBD1 or TRBD2 (5 bases each). This CDR3 is 14 amino acids long. Germline CDR1 is SGDLS and CDR2 is YYNGEE. The germline V and J ends were trimmed by 6 bases and 1 base, with 12 bases remaining between them. The CDR3 loop reads CASTRVGGTDTQYF. The CDR3 DNA reads TGTGCCAGCACCCGCGTGGGGGGCACAGATACGCAGTATTTT.

This clone was recorded only once. The V and J genes are TRBV7-2 and TRBJ1-5; TRBD1 aligns across 7 bases. The CDR3 contains 17 residues. Germline V lookup: CDR1 SGHTA, CDR2 FQGNSA. The V and J ends lost 3 bases and 4 bases, in that order; junction bases with no gene match: 12. The CDR3 DNA reads as TGTGCCAGCAGCTTTCCCCAGGGGGGGGGCCCTAATCAGCCCCAGCATTTT. This gives the protein CASSFPQGGGPNQPQHF.

The chain is built from TRBV7-9 and TRBJ1-6; unclear D gene. Germline values: CDR1 SEHNR, CDR2 FQNEAQ (reference sequence). The CDR3 covers 16 residues. V lost 2 bases to trimming and J lost 4 bases, with 12 bases between them. Here the CDR3 reads CASSLSGQTYNSPLHF. The DNA for the CDR3 is TGTGCCAGCAGCTTATCCGGCCAGACTTATAATTCACCCCTCCACTTT.

The V and J genes are TRBV15 and TRBJ1-5, with 7 bases identical to TRBD1. CDR3 length equals 17 residues. V trimming: 2 bases; J trimming: 0 bases; junction bases outside the gene matches: 7. The germline V gene has CDR1 LNHNV and CDR2 YYDKDF (reference sequence). This chain's CDR3 is CATSRPITGDSNQPQHF. CDR3 DNA: TGTGCCACCAGCAGACCCATTACAGGGGATAGCAATCAGCCCCAGCATTTT.

The chain carries TRBV5-1 and TRBJ1-1; 9 positions agree with TRBD1. The V gene's germline CDR1 is SGHRS and CDR2 YFSETQ. The CDR3 has 15 amino acids. V lost 4 bases and J lost 4; bases outside the gene matches: 8. The CDR3 protein is CASSSLDRGSTEAFF. The CDR3 nucleotides are TGCGCCAGCAGCAGCCTAGACAGGGGGAGCACTGAAGCTTTCTTT.

The chain combines TRBV7-9 with TRBJ1-2, with TRBD1 identical over 8 bases. V trimming: 5 bases; J trimming: 3 bases; junction bases outside the gene matches: 11. The length of the CDR3 is 16 residues. Germline CDR1 reads SEHNR; CDR2 reads FQNEAQ (reference sequence). The CDR3: CASSIPRQGTDYGYTF. The CDR3 DNA reads TGTGCCAGCAGCATACCTCGACAGGGGACGGACTATGGCTACACCTTC.

The V and J genes are TRBV19 and TRBJ1-2; 9 bases are shared with TRBD1. From germline, CDR1 is LNHDA and CDR2 SQIVND (reference sequence). The V and J ends lost 3 bases and 4 bases, in that order; junction bases with no gene match: 3. This CDR3 comprises 14 residues. The CDR3 DNA reads as TGTGCCAGTAGTATGGGGACAGGGACCTATGGCTACACCTTC. Translated, it gives CASSMGTGTYGYTF.

V is TRBV2 and J is TRBJ2-3; D gene uncertain. CDR1 is SNHLY and CDR2 is FYNNEI in the germline V gene. V was cut by 4 bases and J by 4 bases, with 3 bases left in between. This CDR3 is 11 amino acids long. CDR3 region: CASSVADTQYF. The CDR3 DNA is TGTGCCAGCAGTGTTGCAGATACGCAGTATTTT. Supplemented by reference TRBV2 and TRBJ2-3, the full variable domain reads EPEVTQTPSHQVTQMGQEVILRCVPISNHLYFYWYRQILGQKVEFLVSFYNNEISEKSEIFDDQFSVERPDGSNFTLKIRSTKLEDSAMYFCASSVADTQYFGPGTRLTVL.

V usage is TRBV12-1 and J usage is TRBJ2-7; the D segment call TRBD2 is taken from the table without a DNA check. TRBV12-1 corresponds to a pseudogene. This CDR3 region has 16 residues. CDR3 sequence (DNA): TGTGCCAGCAGCCCGGAATACATGACTAGAAACTACGAGCAGTACTTC. It is translated as CASSPEYMTRNYEQYF.

J is TRBJ2-7 and V is TRBV4-3, with D tentatively TRBD2 (5 bases). The CDR3 sequence is 13 residues long. Trimming left V 4 bases short and J 2 bases short, with 9 bases between. Germline assignment: CDR1 LGHNA and CDR2 YSLEER. The DNA for the CDR3 is TGCGCCAGCAGCCGCGGGCTGGCCTACGAGCAGTACTTC. Its protein product is CASSRGLAYEQYF.

The chain carries TRBV28 and TRBJ1-5, with no clear D. The germline V gene encodes CDR1 MDHEN and CDR2 SYDVKM. CDR3 length: 11 amino acids. Deletions cut 6 bases from V and 5 bases from J, with 5 bases between. The CDR3 DNA follows: TGTGCCAGCAGCCTGGATCAGCCCCAGCATTTT. It encodes CASSLDQPQHF.

The rearrangement uses TRBV5-4 and TRBJ2-7; D possibly corresponds to TRBD1 (5 bases). Germline CDR1 SGHNT, CDR2 YYREEE (reference sequence). This CDR3 is 13 amino acids long. V dropped 4 bases and J dropped 3 bases, with 11 bases sitting between them. The CDR3 protein is CASSPRQNYEQYF. The CDR3 DNA sequence: TGTGCCAGCAGCCCCAGACAGAACTACGAGCAGTACTTC. Drawing the rest from reference TRBV5-4 and TRBJ2-7, the complete variable domain is ETGVTQSPTHLIKTRGQQVTLRCSSQSGHNTVSWYQQALGQGPQFIFQYYREEENGRGNFPPRFSGLQFPNYSSELNVNALELDDSALYLCASSPRQNYEQYFGPGTRLTVT.

The chain joins TRBV2 to TRBJ1-1; TRBD1 matches 7 bases. The junction had 7 bases not matched to a gene; V was cut back by 6 bases and J by 3 bases. This CDR3 is 14 amino acids long. Germline V gene data show CDR1 as SNHLY and CDR2 as FYNNEI. The CDR3 DNA follows: TGTGCCAGCAGGAAGACAGGGAAGGACACTGAAGCTTTCTTT. As protein: CASRKTGKDTEAFF.

The sample holds one count of this clone. This chain joins TRBV5-1 and TRBJ1-1; D uncertain. Germline V lookup: CDR1 SGHRS, CDR2 YFSETQ. Between the trimmed V and J ends, which lost 1 base and 1 base, there was a span of 8 bases. The CDR3 is made up of 14 amino acids. The CDR3 loop is CASSLSPQNTEAFF. In nucleotides, the CDR3 is TGCGCCAGCAGCTTGAGTCCACAGAACACTGAAGCTTTCTTT.

The V call is TRBV30, the J call TRBJ2-1, with TRBD2 matching over 7 bases. The germline CDR1 and CDR2 sequences are GTSNPN and SVGIG (reference sequence). This CDR3 contains 15 residues. V lost 0 bases and J lost 6; bases outside the gene matches: 8. The CDR3 DNA sequence: TGTGCCTGGAGTGTAGCCGCGGGAGTACCCAATGAGCAGTTCTTC. Protein: CAWSVAAGVPNEQFF.

The chain combines TRBV14 with TRBJ2-2; 9 nucleotides match TRBD2. Germline V CDR1 and CDR2: SGHDN, FVKESK. V was pared by 4 bases and J by 4 bases, with 10 bases of the junction left unmatched. The CDR3 spans 17 residues. The CDR3 reads CASSPRSTSGSTGELFF. The CDR3 bases are TGTGCCAGCAGCCCCCGTTCGACTAGCGGATCCACCGGGGAGCTGTTTTTT.

The chain has TRBV7-9 and TRBJ1-2, with D unresolved. The CDR3 runs to 14 residues. Germline CDR1 is SEHNR and CDR2 is FQNEAQ (reference sequence). V was pared by 1 base and J by 8 bases, with 14 bases between. The CDR3 sequence: CASSLETDLSGYTF. The CDR3 region has the DNA TGTGCCAGCAGCTTAGAGACGGACCTCTCCGGCTACACCTTC.

V and J are TRBV9 and TRBJ1-2; maybe TRBD1 (6 bases). This CDR3 region has 14 residues. V was shortened by 3 bases and J by 1 base, with 10 bases between the two germline ends. CDR1 and CDR2 (germline): SGDLS, YYNGEE. The CDR3 DNA is TGTGCCAGCAGCGGGGACACCAATAACTATGGCTACACCTTC. Its protein product is CASSGDTNNYGYTF.

J is TRBJ2-1 and V is TRBV27, with a possible D match to TRBD2 (6 bases). V was trimmed by 4 bases and J by 6 bases, leaving 13 bases between them. Germline V gene sequence: CDR1 MNHEY, CDR2 SMNVEV (reference sequence). This CDR3 has 14 residues. The CDR3 bases are TGTGCCAGCAGTTCCGCCATAGCGGCCAATGAGCAGTTCTTC. Protein product: CASSSAIAANEQFF.

The chain carries TRBV29-1 and TRBJ2-7, with TRBD2 as a possible D gene (7 bases). The CDR3 extends over 15 amino acids. V was shortened by 4 bases and J by 4 bases, with 20 bases between the two germline ends. The germline gives CDR1 SQVTM, CDR2 ANQGSEA. Written as DNA, the CDR3 is TGCAGCGTTGGGGAGGGGGACTCCGTCTATTACGAGCAGTACTTC. The encoded protein is CSVGEGDSVYYEQYF.

The chain has TRBV4-3 and TRBJ1-5; D is unclear. The ends were cut back, 0 bases at V and 5 bases at J, with 5 bases in the middle. The CDR3 contains 13 residues. Germline V gene sequence: CDR1 LGHNA, CDR2 YSLEER. DNA for the CDR3: TGCGCCAGCAGCCAAGATCCACATCAGCCCCAGCATTTT. This translates into CASSQDPHQPQHF.

J is TRBJ1-2 and V is TRBV11-1; no clear D. CDR1 is SGHAT and CDR2 is FQDESV in the germline V gene (reference sequence). The CDR3 contains 14 residues. The V end lost 5 bases, the J end lost 2 bases, and 12 bases lay between the germline ends. The CDR3 DNA reads TGTGCCAGCAGCGACGGATTGAAAAACTATGGCTACACCTTC. This encodes CASSDGLKNYGYTF. The variable domain in full, with the rest retrieved from reference TRBV11-1 and TRBJ1-2, is EAEVAQSPRYKITEKSQAVAFWCDPISGHATLYWYRQILGQGPELLVQFQDESVVDDSQLPKDRFSAERLKGVDSTLKIQPAELGDSAMYLCASSDGLKNYGYTFGSGTRLTVV.

CDR3 sequence reads: CASSTWSSGSPHEQYF. The CDR3 DNA reads TGTGCCAGCAGCACATGGTCTAGCGGGAGTCCCCACGAGCAGTACTTC. J is TRBJ2-7 and V is TRBV7-9, with TRBD2 identical over 10 bases. The CDR3 contains 16 residues. Germline V gives CDR1 SEHNR, CDR2 FQNEAQ (reference sequence). The junction had 12 bases not matched to a gene; V was cut back by 5 bases and J by 5 bases.

The J gene is TRBJ2-7, the V gene TRBV7-6; a possible D gene is TRBD2 (6 bases). The CDR3 consists of 16 residues. The V end lost 0 bases, the J end lost 0 bases, and 12 bases lay between the germline ends. Germline V gene lookup returns CDR1 SGHVS and CDR2 FNYEAQ. The CDR3 protein is CASSLAPAGTSYEQYF. The CDR3 DNA follows: TGTGCCAGCAGCTTAGCGCCGGCGGGGACCTCCTACGAGCAGTACTTC.